Shown below are 14 T cell receptor beta chains from a single sample sequenced in a study of blood T cells in healthy people across ages (dated by TCRdb to between 2014 and 2017). The protocol used for the library was 5' RACE. Sequencing was performed on an Illumina HiSeq 2500. A second PCR of about 6 to 11 cycles was performed with a sample-barcoded 5' primer and a J-beta primer mix. TCRdb trimmed the raw reads at Q25, called clones with MiXCR and kept productive beta chains. Every entry covers one CDR3 protein and lists the most common genes and DNA from its rows. The sample includes 890,000 or so distinct CDR3 sequences, with 62% observed a single time. Roughly 25% of the sample belongs to the ten largest clones. The sample consisted of blood. Source of these receptors: a man between 25 and 39 years old in good health.

This clonotype was picked up many times. The DNA of the CDR3 is TGTGCCAGCAGCGCCGCCTACGAGCAGTACTTC. Translated, it gives CASSAAYEQYF. V is TRBV7-2 and J is TRBJ2-7; the D is unclear. V gave up 5 bases and J gave up 2 bases, with 4 bases separating them. The CDR3 is 11 residues long. Germline loops: CDR1 SGHTA, CDR2 FQGNSA.

This clonotype was counted between two and nine times. The junction differs from germline at one of its ends, possibly a read error. V usage is TRBV7-2 and J usage is TRBJ2-3; 11 bases agree with TRBD2. This CDR3 has 16 amino acids. Germline values: CDR1 SGHTA, CDR2 FQGNSA. DNA of the CDR3: TGCGCCAGCAGCTCCGTAGCGGGGGGGAGCACAGATACGCAGTATTTT. As protein: CASSSVAGGSTDTQYF.

The chain has TRBV7-2 and TRBJ1-5, with D possibly being TRBD1 (6 bases). Trimming stripped 5 bases from V and 1 base from J, with 15 bases between. This CDR3 is built from 16 residues. The germline gives CDR1 SGHTA, CDR2 FQGNSA. This CDR3 reads CASSAGTRGSNQPQHF. CDR3 nucleotides: TGTGCCAGCAGCGCCGGGACAAGGGGAAGCAATCAGCCCCAGCATTTT.

The chain carries TRBV29-1 and TRBJ2-3; a weak D match, TRBD1 (5 bases). The CDR3 extends over 12 amino acids. The V gene lost 6 bases and the J gene lost 5 bases, with 12 bases spanning the gap. Germline V gene data show CDR1 as SQVTM and CDR2 as ANQGSEA. CDR3 sequence: CSVRVGRDTQYF. The CDR3 DNA sequence: TGCAGCGTACGGGTGGGGCGAGATACGCAGTATTTT.

The J gene is TRBJ1-5, the V gene TRBV4-2; D is unresolved. Trimming cost V 1 base and J 6 bases, with 13 bases left between them. Germline CDR1 LGHNA, CDR2 YNFKEQ. There are 15 residues in the CDR3. Here the CDR3 DNA reads TGTGCCAGCAGCCAAGCGTCAGGAGTTGGTCAGCCCCAGCATTTT. Encoded protein: CASSQASGVGQPQHF.

The chain joins TRBV27 to TRBJ2-1, with 11 positions matching TRBD2. This CDR3 is built from 21 residues. With V trimmed by 9 bases and J by 8 bases, 30 bases remained unmatched. CDR1 and CDR2 (germline): MNHEY, SMNVEV (reference sequence). This chain's CDR3 is CASRRGLAGGREKRGYDEQFF. DNA for the CDR3: TGTGCCAGTAGGAGGGGGCTAGCGGGGGGCCGCGAAAAAAGAGGATACGATGAGCAGTTCTTC.

The V call is TRBV10-3, the J call TRBJ2-1; D tentatively reads TRBD1 or TRBD2 (5 bases each). Between the trimmed V and J ends, which lost 6 bases and 0 bases, there was a span of 9 bases. There are 14 residues in the CDR3. Looked up from germline, CDR1 is ENHRY and CDR2 is SYGVKD. This CDR3 is CAISEGSSYNEQFF. CDR3 bases: TGTGCCATCAGCGAGGGGAGCTCCTACAATGAGCAGTTCTTC.

The J gene is TRBJ2-1, the V gene TRBV29-1; the D is unclear. The germline gives CDR1 SQVTM, CDR2 ANQGSEA. This CDR3 is built from 10 residues. With 5 bases removed from V and 9 bases from J, the gap between germline ends came to 8 bases. CDR3 loop: CSVSSTEQFF. CDR3 coding DNA: TGCAGCGTTAGCTCGACTGAGCAGTTCTTC.

This clonotype came up a few times. The chain recombines TRBV7-2 with TRBJ2-1; possible D gene TRBD2, 6 bases. Germline V gene sequence: CDR1 SGHTA, CDR2 FQGNSA. The length of the CDR3 is 12 residues. Trimming stripped 7 bases from V and 9 bases from J, with 13 bases between. CDR3 in amino acids: CASTWTGGEQFF. The CDR3 DNA sequence: TGTGCCAGCACCTGGACCGGGGGTGAGCAGTTCTTC.

This rearrangement joins TRBV4-2 to TRBJ2-6; D not resolved. The CDR3 is 21 residues long. V lost 0 bases and J 4 bases, leaving 25 bases between the germline ends. Germline V gives CDR1 LGHNA, CDR2 YNFKEQ. The CDR3 sequence: CASSQDAVQAISSWGANVLTF. DNA for the CDR3: TGTGCCAGCAGCCAAGATGCGGTTCAGGCAATTAGTTCTTGGGGGGCCAACGTCCTGACTTTC.

This clonotype was found once. The rearrangement joins TRBV4-3 to TRBJ1-2; TRBD1 matches at 9 bases. The CDR3 has 16 amino acids. With 2 bases clipped from V and 2 bases from J, the junction kept 6 bases outside the gene matches. Germline loops: CDR1 LGHNA, CDR2 YSLEER. The CDR3 region has the DNA TGCGCCAGCAGCCAAAGGACAGGGGCCGAAAACTATGGCTACACCTTC. The encoded protein is CASSQRTGAENYGYTF.

The genes are TRBV12-3 or TRBV12-4 and TRBJ2-7, with D tentatively TRBD2 (6 bases). V shed 3 bases and J shed 3 bases, with 9 bases lying between them. This CDR3 comprises 13 residues. The CDR3 spells CASSFRRGYEQYF. The CDR3 DNA reads as TGTGCCAGCAGTTTTAGGAGGGGCTACGAGCAGTACTTC.

Concerning this clonotype: At one of its ends the junction is not consistent with the germline gene, which may arise from a read error. The V and J genes are TRBV3-1 and TRBJ2-1; D tentatively fits TRBD1 or TRBD2 (6 bases each). Germline V lookup: CDR1 LGHDT, CDR2 YNNKEL (reference sequence). This CDR3 has 15 amino acids. The DNA for the CDR3 is TGTGCCAGCAGCGCTCGGGGGCCCTCCTACAATGGGCAGTTCTTC. It is translated as CASSARGPSYNGQFF.

The genes are TRBV9 and TRBJ2-1; TRBD2 aligns across 10 bases. V trimming: 2 bases; J trimming: 6 bases; junction bases outside the gene matches: 2. This CDR3 region has 14 residues. Germline V gene lookup returns CDR1 SGDLS and CDR2 YYNGEE. The DNA of the CDR3 is TGTGCCAGCAGCGTCCAGCGGGGGGGCAATGAGCAGTTCTTC. Translation gives CASSVQRGGNEQFF.